A selection of T cell receptor beta chains follows, all from one sample in a study of cytomegalovirus exposure and HLA in healthy donors. Only in-frame clones appear in the TCRdb table, and some are missing; sequencing was by immunoSEQ multiplex PCR. The table includes 90,000 to 150,000 clones, over 75% detected once. The material sequenced was PBMCs. These receptors all stem from a woman in her 30s in good health and CMV-seronegative. CDR3s include the opening cysteine and the closing phenylalanine or tryptophan. Each record gives: D gene, clone size, V gene, J gene, CDR3 protein, CDR3 DNA. The D gene is left open where the match is weak. For some rows the clone size is stated as once, few or many, or as a class when expanded; others skip it.

d_call: TRBD2
clone_size: .
v_call: TRBV29-1
j_call: TRBJ2-5
cdr3_aa: CSARAGGYQETQYF
cdr3_nt: TGCAGCGCCAGAGCGGGGGGCTACCAAGAGACCCAGTACTTC

d_call: TRBD2
clone_size: .
v_call: TRBV9
j_call: TRBJ2-2
cdr3_aa: CASSATTSGGRTGELFF
cdr3_nt: TGTGCCAGCAGCGCCACTACTAGCGGGGGCCGCACCGGGGAGCTGTTTTTT

d_call: TRBD1
clone_size: .
v_call: TRBV2
j_call: TRBJ1-2
cdr3_aa: CASIGLQGAAYGYTF
cdr3_nt: TGTGCCAGCATCGGCCTGCAGGGGGCAGCCTATGGCTACACCTTC

d_call: .
clone_size: .
v_call: TRBV7-9
j_call: TRBJ1-6
cdr3_aa: CASSGGGTNSPLHF
cdr3_nt: TGTGCCAGCAGCGGAGGAGGGACTAATTCACCCCTCCACTTT

d_call: TRBD2
clone_size: .
v_call: TRBV9
j_call: TRBJ2-5
cdr3_aa: CASTSGDRETQYF
cdr3_nt: TGTGCCAGCACTAGCGGGGACCGGGAGACCCAGTACTTC

d_call: TRBD1
clone_size: .
v_call: TRBV25-1
j_call: TRBJ1-1
cdr3_aa: CASRGDRGENTEAFF
cdr3_nt: TGTGCCAGCAGGGGGGACAGGGGGGAGAACACTGAAGCTTTCTTT

d_call: .
clone_size: .
v_call: TRBV7-8
j_call: TRBJ1-2
cdr3_aa: CASSLGGGPYGYTF
cdr3_nt: TGTGCCAGCAGCTTAGGGGGAGGGCCGTATGGCTACACCTTC

d_call: .
clone_size: once
v_call: TRBV7-8
j_call: TRBJ2-2
cdr3_aa: CASSLARAVGDGELFF
cdr3_nt: TGTGCCAGCAGCTTAGCCCGCGCGGTGGGAGACGGGGAGCTGTTTTTT

d_call: .
clone_size: .
v_call: TRBV4-3
j_call: TRBJ1-6
cdr3_aa: CASSQVAGLDSPLHF
cdr3_nt: TGCGCCAGCAGCCAAGTTGCAGGGTTGGATTCACCCCTCCACTTT

d_call: .
clone_size: .
v_call: TRBV30
j_call: TRBJ1-2
cdr3_aa: CAWEGLNYGYTF
cdr3_nt: TGTGCCTGGGAGGGACTTAACTATGGCTACACCTTC

d_call: TRBD1
clone_size: .
v_call: TRBV5-4
j_call: TRBJ1-1
cdr3_aa: CASSFLQGAGLNTEAFF
cdr3_nt: TGTGCCAGCAGCTTTCTACAGGGGGCGGGATTGAACACTGAAGCTTTCTTT

d_call: .
clone_size: .
v_call: TRBV5-4
j_call: TRBJ1-2
cdr3_aa: CASSLQGYGYTF
cdr3_nt: TGTGCCAGCAGCTTGCAGGGATATGGCTACACCTTC

d_call: TRBD2
clone_size: .
v_call: TRBV5-1
j_call: TRBJ2-1
cdr3_aa: CASSLVGGRDEQFF
cdr3_nt: TGCGCCAGCAGCTTGGTCGGGGGGAGAGATGAGCAGTTCTTC

d_call: .
clone_size: .
v_call: TRBV6-5
j_call: TRBJ1-2
cdr3_aa: CASSPRSRGSGYTF
cdr3_nt: TGTGCCAGCAGCCCCCGCAGCCGTGGGAGCGGCTACACCTTC

d_call: TRBD1
clone_size: .
v_call: TRBV18
j_call: TRBJ1-5
cdr3_aa: CASSYSGTESTIGNQPQHF
cdr3_nt: TGTGCCAGCTCATATTCCGGGACAGAGTCCACAATTGGCAATCAGCCCCAGCATTTT

d_call: .
clone_size: once
v_call: TRBV7-2
j_call: TRBJ2-3
cdr3_aa: CASSLGLSPVDTQYF
cdr3_nt: TGTGCCAGCAGCTTAGGACTTTCCCCGGTGGATACGCAGTATTTT

d_call: .
clone_size: .
v_call: TRBV13
j_call: TRBJ2-2
cdr3_aa: CASSTPSGELFF
cdr3_nt: TGTGCCAGCAGCACGCCGAGCGGGGAGCTGTTTTTT

d_call: TRBD2
clone_size: .
v_call: TRBV5-1
j_call: TRBJ2-3
cdr3_aa: CASSLGLAGSTDTQYF
cdr3_nt: TGCGCCAGCAGTTTAGGACTAGCGGGGAGCACAGATACGCAGTATTTT

d_call: .
clone_size: .
v_call: TRBV30
j_call: TRBJ1-3
cdr3_aa: CAWRGLNSGNTIYF
cdr3_nt: TGTGCCTGGAGGGGGCTGAATTCTGGAAACACCATATATTTT

d_call: TRBD2
clone_size: .
v_call: TRBV2
j_call: TRBJ2-5
cdr3_aa: CASSEKRGEETQYF
cdr3_nt: TGTGCCAGCAGTGAGAAGCGGGGGGAAGAGACCCAGTACTTC

d_call: TRBD1
clone_size: .
v_call: TRBV9
j_call: TRBJ1-1
cdr3_aa: CASSPGTANTEAFF
cdr3_nt: TGTGCCAGCAGCCCGGGGACAGCCAACACTGAAGCTTTCTTT

d_call: .
clone_size: once
v_call: TRBV10-3
j_call: TRBJ2-7
cdr3_aa: CAITNSYEQYF
cdr3_nt: TGTGCCATCACTAACTCCTACGAGCAGTACTTC

d_call: TRBD1
clone_size: .
v_call: TRBV2
j_call: TRBJ2-3
cdr3_aa: CASSRDRVATDTQYF
cdr3_nt: TGTGCCAGCAGCCGTGACAGGGTCGCCACAGATACGCAGTATTTT

d_call: TRBD1
clone_size: .
v_call: TRBV6-5
j_call: TRBJ1-1
cdr3_aa: CASRRVRQGNTEAFF
cdr3_nt: TGTGCCAGCAGGAGAGTTCGACAGGGGAACACTGAAGCTTTCTTT

d_call: TRBD2
clone_size: few
v_call: TRBV27
j_call: TRBJ2-7
cdr3_aa: CASSSRLAVTYEQYF
cdr3_nt: TGTGCCAGCAGTTCTCGACTAGCGGTTACCTACGAGCAGTACTTC

d_call: .
clone_size: .
v_call: TRBV2
j_call: TRBJ1-1
cdr3_aa: CASSPRGNTEAFF
cdr3_nt: TGTGCCAGCAGTCCCAGGGGGAACACTGAAGCTTTCTTT

d_call: .
clone_size: .
v_call: TRBV6-1
j_call: TRBJ1-1
cdr3_aa: CASSEGAAEAFF
cdr3_nt: TGTGCCAGCAGTGAGGGGGCGGCGGAAGCTTTCTTT

d_call: .
clone_size: .
v_call: TRBV2
j_call: TRBJ1-1
cdr3_aa: CASRPLGAMNTEAFF
cdr3_nt: TGTGCCAGCAGACCCCTGGGCGCCATGAACACTGAAGCTTTCTTT

d_call: .
clone_size: .
v_call: TRBV27
j_call: TRBJ1-2
cdr3_aa: CASSPATANYGYTF
cdr3_nt: TGTGCCAGCAGTCCCGCGACAGCCAACTATGGCTACACCTTC

d_call: .
clone_size: few
v_call: TRBV10-1
j_call: TRBJ1-1
cdr3_aa: CASRGQLNTEAFF
cdr3_nt: TGCGCCAGCAGAGGACAGTTAAACACTGAAGCTTTCTTT

d_call: TRBD1
clone_size: once
v_call: TRBV7-2
j_call: TRBJ2-7
cdr3_aa: CASSEYRTGASGEYF
cdr3_nt: TGTGCCAGCAGCGAATATAGGACAGGTGCCTCCGGGGAGTACTTC

d_call: .
clone_size: .
v_call: TRBV12-5
j_call: TRBJ1-1
cdr3_aa: CASGPRQLNTEAFF
cdr3_nt: TGTGCTAGTGGTCCCCGACAGCTCAACACTGAAGCTTTCTTT

d_call: .
clone_size: .
v_call: TRBV2
j_call: TRBJ1-2
cdr3_aa: CASSGSRDHGYTF
cdr3_nt: TGTGCCAGCAGTGGGTCGCGGGACCACGGCTACACCTTC

d_call: TRBD1
clone_size: .
v_call: TRBV18
j_call: TRBJ2-6
cdr3_aa: CASSQDRGPGANVLTF
cdr3_nt: TGTGCCAGCTCACAAGACAGGGGGCCTGGGGCCAACGTCCTGACTTTC

d_call: TRBD2
clone_size: .
v_call: TRBV7-2
j_call: TRBJ2-6
cdr3_aa: CASSREAGGPGANVLTF
cdr3_nt: TGTGCCAGCAGCCGGGAAGCGGGGGGTCCTGGGGCCAACGTCCTGACTTTC

d_call: .
clone_size: .
v_call: TRBV7-6
j_call: TRBJ2-1
cdr3_aa: CASSLTEEQFF
cdr3_nt: TGTGCCAGCAGCTTGACAGAAGAGCAGTTCTTC

d_call: .
clone_size: .
v_call: TRBV29-1
j_call: TRBJ1-3
cdr3_aa: CSALSRGAGNTIYF
cdr3_nt: TGCAGCGCGCTTTCACGAGGCGCCGGAAACACCATATATTTT

d_call: .
clone_size: .
v_call: TRBV6-1
j_call: TRBJ1-3
cdr3_aa: CASSEGGNGNTIYF
cdr3_nt: TGTGCCAGCAGTGAAGGAGGGAACGGAAACACCATATATTTT

d_call: TRBD1
clone_size: .
v_call: TRBV4-3
j_call: TRBJ1-2
cdr3_aa: CASSHFDREERGYTF
cdr3_nt: TGCGCCAGCAGCCACTTTGACAGGGAGGAGAGAGGCTACACCTTC

d_call: TRBD2
clone_size: .
v_call: TRBV9
j_call: TRBJ2-7
cdr3_aa: CASSPRGGEYEQYF
cdr3_nt: TGTGCCAGCAGCCCTCGGGGGGGGGAATACGAGCAGTACTTC

d_call: .
clone_size: .
v_call: TRBV4-3
j_call: TRBJ2-7
cdr3_aa: CASSYGVAPSYEQYF
cdr3_nt: TGCGCCAGCAGCTACGGGGTGGCCCCCTCCTACGAGCAGTACTTC

d_call: .
clone_size: .
v_call: TRBV11-2
j_call: TRBJ2-2
cdr3_aa: CASSLDFPGELFF
cdr3_nt: TGTGCCAGCAGCTTAGACTTTCCCGGGGAGCTGTTTTTT

d_call: .
clone_size: .
v_call: TRBV2
j_call: TRBJ2-5
cdr3_aa: CASSVRGSQETQYF
cdr3_nt: TGTGCCAGCAGTGTCCGGGGTAGCCAAGAGACCCAGTACTTC

d_call: .
clone_size: .
v_call: TRBV2
j_call: TRBJ2-1
cdr3_aa: CASSGQTVRVNEQFF
cdr3_nt: TGTGCCAGCAGTGGACAGACCGTCAGGGTCAATGAGCAGTTCTTC

d_call: TRBD1
clone_size: .
v_call: TRBV10-3
j_call: TRBJ2-5
cdr3_aa: CAIRTTGGAETQYF
cdr3_nt: TGTGCCATCAGGACAACAGGGGGCGCGGAGACCCAGTACTTC